This TCR beta chain appears in the sequencing data of a study of early T cells in non-severe SARS-CoV-2 infection. TCRdb used MiXCR to reprocess the 5' RACE reads, holding one entry per CDR3 protein. Of over 100,000 distinct CDR3 sequences listed, about 12% are singletons. CDR3 length: 16 amino acids. Per germline, CDR1 MDHEN and CDR2 SYDVKM. J was trimmed by 3 bases and V by 3 bases; bases with no gene match: 11. The V call is TRBV28, the J call TRBJ2-7, with TRBD2 identical over 7 bases. This receptor was obtained from an adult who was a healthcare worker with PCR-confirmed SARS-CoV-2 infection or an uninfected control (not recorded which). Sample: whole blood. In nucleotides, the CDR3 is TGTGCCAGCAGTTTGGATCGAGCGGGAAGGTTCTACGAGCAGTACTTC. Protein: CASSLDRAGRFYEQYF.